The 31 T cell receptor beta chains below come from one sample, sequenced in a study of neoadjuvant anti-PD-1 for oral cavity cancer (dated by TCRdb to the early 2020s). Interpreted using the paper, the time point label stands for: before neoadjuvant nivolumab. Library prep was done by the immunoSEQ multiplex PCR assay. TCRdb's version of the immuneACCESS table is confined to in-frame rearrangements and falls short of the full clone set. An unresolved V gene accounts for under half of the shortfall where checked; the remainder is of unknown origin. Present in this sample are around 20,000 clones, approximately 70% of which were seen just once. The ten top clones hold 2.5% to 3.5% of the sample. Source: PBMCs, taken before nivolumab (anti-PD-1) treatment. The receptors derive from a person between 35 and 79 years old with oral cavity squamous cell carcinoma.

This chain joins TRBV15 and TRBJ2-5; 13 nucleotides align to TRBD2. This CDR3 contains 17 residues. Losses at the gene ends were 3 bases for V and 5 bases for J; bases not matched to a gene: 9. Germline CDR1 is LNHNV and CDR2 is YYDKDF (reference sequence). The CDR3 DNA reads as TGTGCCACCAGCAGGAGAGGGACTAGCGGGATCGGGGAGACCCAGTACTTC. Protein product: CATSRRGTSGIGETQYF.

This clone was recorded a few times. In DNA form, the CDR3 reads TGCAGCGTCTTGGCAGGGGAGACTGAAGCTTTCTTT. Amino acids: CSVLAGETEAFF. This rearrangement joins TRBV29-1 to TRBJ1-1; possible D gene TRBD1, 6 bases. The germline gives CDR1 SQVTM, CDR2 ANQGSEA. The CDR3 has 12 amino acids. Trimming took 6 bases from V and 5 from J, leaving 13 bases between them.

The CDR3 spells CSAYLAGYYNEQFF. The DNA of the CDR3 is TGCAGCGCTTATCTAGCGGGGTACTACAATGAGCAGTTCTTC. V is TRBV29-1 and J is TRBJ2-1, with 9 bases that match TRBD2. CDR1 and CDR2 (germline): SQVTM, ANQGSEA. This CDR3 region has 14 residues. Trimming took 7 bases from V and 3 from J; bases not matched to a gene: 7.

This clone was observed a few times. The chain combines TRBV10-2 with TRBJ1-2; no clear D gene. The V end was cut by 3 bases, the J end by 6 bases, with 20 bases between. There are 16 residues in the CDR3. Germline CDR1 is WSHSY and CDR2 is SAAADI. CDR3 amino acids: CASSDSTANRPDGYTF. CDR3 sequence (DNA): TGCGCCAGCAGTGACTCCACTGCCAACCGGCCCGATGGCTACACCTTC.

This chain uses TRBV19 with TRBJ1-5; TRBD1 might be the D (5 bases). Per the germline V gene, CDR1 is LNHDA and CDR2 is SQIVND (reference sequence). This CDR3 contains 15 residues. V was clipped by 2 bases and J by 6 bases, with 14 bases between them. CDR3 region: CASSIWDAEGQPQHF. The CDR3 bases are TGTGCCAGTAGTATATGGGACGCGGAGGGTCAGCCCCAGCATTTT.

The rearrangement uses TRBV10-3 and TRBJ1-5; possible D gene TRBD1, 5 bases. Germline lookup yields CDR1 ENHRY and CDR2 SYGVKD. This CDR3 has 11 residues. In DNA form, the CDR3 reads TGTGCTCCCAAGGGGAATCAGCCCCAGCATTTT. This translates into CAPKGNQPQHF.

In nucleotides, the CDR3 is TGTGCCAGCAGTATGACAGTAAACTACGAGCAGTACTTC. Translating it yields CASSMTVNYEQYF. V and J are TRBV2 and TRBJ2-7; TRBD1 is a possible D gene (5 bases). Germline loops: CDR1 SNHLY, CDR2 FYNNEI. Between the trimmed V and J ends, which lost 5 bases and 3 bases, there was a span of 11 bases. The CDR3 has 13 amino acids.

The J gene is TRBJ2-1, the V gene TRBV29-1, with D hard to call. Trimming stripped 5 bases from V and 8 bases from J, with 22 bases between. CDR1 is SQVTM and CDR2 is ANQGSEA in the germline V gene. This CDR3 is 15 amino acids long. CDR3 bases: TGCAGCGTTAGTGTCCCTCGCGGACCCTTCGATGAGCAGTTCTTC. As protein: CSVSVPRGPFDEQFF.

The V gene is TRBV11-1, the J gene TRBJ2-1, with D maybe TRBD1 (6 bases). This CDR3 region has 14 residues. V gave up 6 bases and J gave up 4 bases, with 13 bases separating them. Germline V gives CDR1 SGHAT, CDR2 FQDESV (reference sequence). The CDR3 coding sequence is TGTGCCAGCAGACCTAGGACAGAATACAATGAGCAGTTCTTC. This codes for CASRPRTEYNEQFF.

This chain links TRBV30 with TRBJ2-2, with 8 bases matching TRBD2. Germline CDR1 and CDR2: GTSNPN and SVGIG (reference sequence). Trimming took 4 bases from V and 5 from J; bases not matched to a gene: 3. This CDR3 comprises 13 residues. The CDR3 nucleotides are TGTGCCTGGATAGCGGGACCGACCGGGGAGCTGTTTTTT. Amino acids: CAWIAGPTGELFF.

The genes are TRBV7-9 and TRBJ2-7; perhaps TRBD1 as D (6 bases). This CDR3 comprises 15 residues. CDR1 and CDR2 from the germline V gene are SEHNR and FQNEAQ (reference sequence). V lost 4 bases, J lost 3 bases, and 16 bases lay in between. This chain's CDR3 is CASSSPRDIYYEQYF. The DNA of the CDR3 is TGTGCCAGCAGCTCTCCCCGGGACATCTACTACGAGCAGTACTTC.

V usage is TRBV1 and J usage is TRBJ2-3; the D segment call TRBD1 is taken from the table without a DNA check. TRBV1 is labeled a pseudogene. This CDR3 is 13 amino acids long. CDR3 coding DNA: TGCACCGGGGACGGACAGGGGGCAGATACGCAGTATTTT. Translated, it gives CTGDGQGADTQYF.

This chain connects TRBV6-1 to TRBJ1-4, with D possibly being TRBD1 (6 bases). This CDR3 region has 13 residues. The ends were cut back, 5 bases at V and 8 bases at J, with 12 bases in the middle. The germline V gene encodes CDR1 MNHNS and CDR2 SASEGT. This CDR3 is CASSSGQNEKLFF. The CDR3 region has the DNA TGTGCCAGCAGTTCTGGACAGAACGAAAAACTGTTTTTT.

Within the sample, this clone is medium-sized. The CDR3 reads CASSEVSSGIDEQYF. The CDR3 DNA is TGTGCCAGCAGTGAAGTATCTAGCGGGATCGACGAGCAGTACTTC. This rearrangement joins TRBV6-1 to TRBJ2-7, with TRBD2 identical over 9 bases. The germline CDR1 and CDR2 sequences are MNHNS and SASEGT. This CDR3 comprises 15 residues. The V segment lost 1 base and the J segment 5 bases; nucleotides outside the gene matches: 6.

The CDR3 region is CASSYSGSSYEQYF. The CDR3 DNA sequence: TGTGCCAGCAGCTATTCCGGGAGCTCCTACGAGCAGTACTTC. The V and J genes are TRBV11-2 and TRBJ2-7; maybe TRBD2 (6 bases). The CDR3 totals 14 residues. Trimming pared 4 bases from V and 0 bases from J, leaving 10 bases between. CDR1 and CDR2 (germline): SGHAT, FQNNGV.

In its sample, this clone was seen a few times. The chain combines TRBV28 with TRBJ1-1, with D hard to call. CDR1 and CDR2 from the germline V gene are MDHEN and SYDVKM. Trimming shortened V by 1 base and J by 0 bases, and 6 bases separated the two germline ends. This CDR3 is built from 14 residues. The CDR3 coding sequence is TGTGCCAGCAGTTTATTGACAATGAACACTGAAGCTTTCTTT. This encodes CASSLLTMNTEAFF.

The chain couples TRBV29-1 to TRBJ2-3; D unclear. The length of the CDR3 is 14 residues. Germline CDR1 SQVTM, CDR2 ANQGSEA. Trimming took 7 bases from V and 6 from J, leaving 20 bases between them. The CDR3 loop is CSGNARTGRDTQYF. The CDR3, as DNA: TGCAGCGGCAACGCCAGGACCGGTCGTGATACGCAGTATTTT.

A few counts support this clone. The chain carries TRBV18 and TRBJ2-7; no definite D call. Germline V gives CDR1 KGHSH, CDR2 LQKENI. Between the trimmed V and J ends, which lost 2 bases and 3 bases, there was a span of 8 bases. There are 13 residues in the CDR3. The CDR3 sequence is CASSPSGNYEQYF. The DNA for the CDR3 is TGTGCCAGCTCACCATCTGGCAACTACGAGCAGTACTTC.

The chain is built from TRBV2 and TRBJ2-3; 12 nucleotides align to TRBD2. Germline values: CDR1 SNHLY, CDR2 FYNNEI. V lost 8 bases to trimming and J lost 3 bases; unmatched junction nucleotides: 6. This CDR3 is 15 amino acids long. The CDR3 protein is CASLRLAGVTDTQYF. DNA of the CDR3: TGTGCCAGCCTTAGACTAGCGGGAGTTACAGATACGCAGTATTTT.

The chain recombines TRBV11-2 with TRBJ2-2; 10 bases agree with TRBD2. CDR3 length: 14 amino acids. V was pared by 8 bases and J by 6 bases, with 6 bases of the junction left unmatched. From germline, CDR1 is SGHAT and CDR2 FQNNGV. The CDR3 spells CASGTSGIAGELFF. In DNA, the CDR3 is TGTGCCAGCGGAACTAGCGGGATTGCCGGGGAGCTGTTTTTT.

A single count supports this clone. The V and J genes are TRBV10-2 and TRBJ2-7, with a weak D call TRBD2 (5 bases). The CDR3 runs 12 residues. Germline CDR1 and CDR2: WSHSY and SAAADI. The germline V and J ends were trimmed by 2 bases and 4 bases, with 6 bases remaining between them. The CDR3 loop is CASSERGYEQYF. Here the CDR3 DNA reads TGCGCCAGCAGTGAGCGAGGGTACGAGCAGTACTTC.

This clone was seen just once. V and J are TRBV7-3 and TRBJ2-2; no clear D gene. V lost 6 bases, J lost 5 bases, and 19 bases lay in between. The CDR3 has 16 residues. Germline loops: CDR1 SGHTA, CDR2 FQGTGA. The CDR3 DNA follows: TGTGCCAGCAGAGTTGGGCCTAACCCTAGTACCGGGGAGCTGTTTTTT. Protein product: CASRVGPNPSTGELFF.

V and J are TRBV7-3 and TRBJ1-5; 10 positions match TRBD1. The germline CDR1 and CDR2 sequences are SGHTA and FQGTGA. This CDR3 contains 18 residues. J lost 3 bases, V lost 5 bases, and 13 bases had no gene match. The CDR3 reads CASSMTGTGASNNQPQHF. CDR3 in DNA: TGTGCCAGCAGCATGACCGGGACAGGGGCGAGTAACAATCAGCCCCAGCATTTT.

V is TRBV5-1 and J is TRBJ1-1; no definite D call. V was shortened by 0 bases and J by 6 bases, with 12 bases between the two germline ends. The germline CDR1 and CDR2 sequences are SGHRS and YFSETQ. The CDR3 totals 14 residues. This chain's CDR3 is CASSLDYGGAEAFF. For the CDR3, the DNA is TGCGCCAGCAGCTTGGATTACGGCGGCGCTGAAGCTTTCTTT.

The J gene is TRBJ1-3, the V gene TRBV5-6; no clear D. V lost 2 bases and J lost 0, with 6 bases in between. This CDR3 has 14 amino acids. CDR1 and CDR2 (germline): SGHDT, YYEEEE. CDR3 in DNA: TGTGCCAGCAGCTTAGGGTTCTCTGGAAACACCATATATTTT. Its translation is CASSLGFSGNTIYF.

This clone was observed once. The rearrangement uses TRBV18 and TRBJ2-7; 9 nucleotides match TRBD2. The germline CDR1 and CDR2 sequences are KGHSH and LQKENI. V shed 0 bases, J shed 1 base, and the junction held 1 base outside the gene matches. The CDR3 runs 15 residues. CDR3 region: CASSPPSGGSYEQYF. Written as DNA, the CDR3 is TGTGCCAGCTCACCACCTAGCGGGGGATCCTACGAGCAGTACTTC.

The CDR3 DNA follows: TGTGCCAGCAGCTTCGGTGTCGGCGTATACGAGCAGTACTTC. It codes for CASSFGVGVYEQYF. The chain combines TRBV11-2 with TRBJ2-7; D uncertain. Trimming removed 3 bases from V and 4 bases from J, with 13 bases in between. CDR3 length equals 14 residues. Germline CDR1 is SGHAT and CDR2 is FQNNGV.

The CDR3 protein is CASSGDGGTGVLEQYF. The CDR3 bases are TGTGCCAGCAGTGGGGACGGCGGGACAGGGGTACTCGAGCAGTACTTC. V usage is TRBV27 and J usage is TRBJ2-7; 10 bases map to TRBD1. There are 16 residues in the CDR3. Trimming removed 5 bases from V and 6 bases from J; junction bases left unmatched: 13. Germline-derived CDR1 and CDR2 are MNHEY and SMNVEV (reference sequence).

The chain couples TRBV30 to TRBJ2-1, with 13 bases lining up with TRBD2. Germline CDR1 is GTSNPN and CDR2 is SVGIG (reference sequence). This CDR3 spans 15 amino acids. V lost 4 bases to trimming and J lost 4 bases; unmatched junction nucleotides: 4. This CDR3 reads CAWKLAGGRYNEQFF. CDR3 DNA sequence: TGTGCCTGGAAACTAGCGGGAGGGCGGTACAATGAGCAGTTCTTC.

The chain employs TRBV5-1 and TRBJ1-4; no clear D gene. This CDR3 comprises 13 residues. V lost 4 bases and J 7 bases, leaving 11 bases between the germline ends. Looked up from germline, CDR1 is SGHRS and CDR2 is YFSETQ. In DNA form, the CDR3 reads TGCGCCAGCAGCGCCGAAAACGGTGAAAAACTGTTTTTT. Its translation is CASSAENGEKLFF.

The V call is TRBV9, the J call TRBJ2-7; TRBD2 matches at 9 bases. Germline V gene sequence: CDR1 SGDLS, CDR2 YYNGEE. Unmatched junction bases numbered 4, after V lost 0 bases and J lost 3 bases. This CDR3 region has 15 residues. In nucleotides, the CDR3 is TGTGCCAGCAGCGTAGGAGCTAGCGGGGACTACGAGCAGTACTTC. Its protein product is CASSVGASGDYEQYF.